This section outlines one T cell receptor beta chain sequence together with its context. Sequencing was performed with immunoSEQ multiplex PCR; in TCRdb, only in-frame clones are kept and a portion is missing. The sample lists about 64,000 clones; 95% to 97% were seen once. The sample belongs to a study of T cell changes during pregnancy in multiple sclerosis. CDR3 length equals 16 residues. V was pared by 6 bases and J by 0 bases, with 6 bases of the junction left unmatched. Germline V gene data show CDR1 as SGHNT and CDR2 as YENEEA. The chain combines TRBV11-3 with TRBJ2-3; the match to TRBD1 covers 10 bases. This specimen consisted of CD8+ T cells from peripheral blood mononuclear cells, obtained after pregnancy. This TCR came from a female donor with multiple sclerosis, enrolled in a pregnancy study. CDR3 loop: CASSSGTGASTDTQYF. For the CDR3, the DNA is TGTGCCAGCAGTTCCGGGACAGGGGCTAGCACAGATACGCAGTATTTT.